This T cell receptor beta chain was identified in a study of sequential checkpoint blockade in melanoma. Study background: Arm A got nivolumab then ipilimumab; arm B the reverse, 1:1. After both sequences, patients received maintenance nivolumab.

This CDR3 has 16 residues. CDR1 is GTSNPN and CDR2 is SVGIG in the germline V gene (reference sequence). V shed 0 bases and J shed 0 bases, with 14 bases lying between them. Sequenced by immunoSEQ multiplex PCR; TCRdb stores in-frame clones only, minus some. The top ten hold roughly 15% of the sample, which has tens of thousands of clones, less than 90% seen once. Treatment of the sample: randomized to nivolumab then ipilimumab (arm A) or the reverse (arm B). From thawed PBMCs, live CD3+CD8+ cells negative for CD19 and CD56 were sorted. Here the sequenced sample was CD8+ T cells sorted from blood (inferred from file names), taken from a patient given nivolumab and ipilimumab in sequence. The TCR comes from a human donor with melanoma. The rearrangement links TRBV30 to TRBJ2-5, with D maybe TRBD2 (5 bases). The CDR3 loop reads CAWSVPGLRYQETQYF. As DNA, the CDR3 is TGTGCCTGGAGTGTCCCCGGACTTAGGTACCAAGAGACCCAGTACTTC.